These 15 T cell receptor beta chains originate from one sample sequenced in a study of CD8+ T cells in alopecia areata. Investigators isolated RNA and reverse transcribed it into cDNA to act as the sequencing template. The data were produced by immunoSEQ multiplex PCR, yet TCRdb's version contains in-frame clones alone and is incomplete. The repertoire consists of some 99,000 clones, with roughly two fifths occurring once and the leading ten covering about 0.79%. Sequenced material: CD4+ T cells sorted from blood. The receptors were gathered from a human donor with alopecia areata.

This clone was observed a few times. The CDR3 region is CASSVGGGRTGELFF. DNA for the CDR3: TGTGCCAGCAGCGTTGGCGGGGGGCGTACCGGGGAGCTGTTTTTT. The chain is built from TRBV9 and TRBJ2-2, with TRBD2 matching 8 bases. This CDR3 has 15 residues. Germline CDR1 is SGDLS and CDR2 is YYNGEE. Losses at the gene ends were 2 bases for V and 5 bases for J; bases not matched to a gene: 5.

This clone was observed a few times. The V call is TRBV29-1, the J call TRBJ2-2; a weak D match, TRBD2 (6 bases). Germline CDR1 SQVTM, CDR2 ANQGSEA. The V gene lost 5 bases and the J gene lost 6 bases, with 13 bases spanning the gap. The length of the CDR3 is 13 residues. The CDR3 reads CSVRRGGSGELFF. The DNA for the CDR3 is TGCAGCGTTCGGAGGGGTGGTTCCGGGGAGCTGTTTTTT.

With regard to this clone: This clone may be a read error of a much larger clone one base away. This sample includes further DNA sequences coding for the same CDR3. This chain joins TRBV18 and TRBJ2-7; D is perhaps TRBD1 (6 bases). Trimming took 0 bases from V and 5 from J, leaving 8 bases between them. The germline V gene has CDR1 KGHSH and CDR2 LQKENI. The CDR3 sequence is 13 residues long. Written as DNA, the CDR3 is TGTGCCAGCTCACCACCGTCAGGGGACGAGCAGTACTTC. As protein: CASSPPSGDEQYF. The complete variable domain, with remaining parts taken from reference TRBV18 and TRBJ2-7, reads NAGVMQNPRHLVRRRGQEARLRCSPMKGHSHVYWYRQLPEEGLKFMVYLQKENIIDESGMPKERFSAEFPKEGPSILRIQQVVRGDSAAYFCASSPPSGDEQYFGPGTRLTVT.

This chain uses TRBV27 with TRBJ2-1; 9 bases agree with TRBD1. The junction had 5 bases not matched to a gene; V was cut back by 4 bases and J by 7 bases. The V gene's germline CDR1 is MNHEY and CDR2 SMNVEV (reference sequence). The CDR3 is made up of 14 amino acids. This CDR3 reads CASSSGTGKNEQFF. As DNA, the CDR3 is TGTGCCAGCAGTTCCGGGACAGGGAAGAATGAGCAGTTCTTC.

The V call is TRBV7-9, the J call TRBJ1-5, with no clear D. Trimming shortened V by 5 bases and J by 2 bases, and 16 bases separated the two germline ends. Germline V lookup: CDR1 SEHNR, CDR2 FQNEAQ (reference sequence). CDR3 size: 16 residues. The CDR3 protein is CASSAANGRGNQPQHF. Written as DNA, the CDR3 is TGTGCCAGCAGCGCCGCAAATGGACGTGGCAATCAGCCCCAGCATTTT.

This chain uses TRBV5-1 with TRBJ2-7; 8 nucleotides match TRBD1. This CDR3 contains 13 residues. Looked up from germline, CDR1 is SGHRS and CDR2 is YFSETQ. The V segment lost 4 bases and the J segment 6 bases; nucleotides outside the gene matches: 6. CDR3 nucleotides: TGCGCCAGCAGCCCATCTGGGACAGGCGAGCAGTACTTC. Translating gives CASSPSGTGEQYF. The variable domain in full, with the rest retrieved from reference TRBV5-1 and TRBJ2-7, is KAGVTQTPRYLIKTRGQQVTLSCSPISGHRSVSWYQQTPGQGLQFLFEYFSETQRNKGNFPGRFSGRQFSNSRSEMNVSTLELGDSALYLCASSPSGTGEQYFGPGTRLTVT.

This clone was recorded a few times. The rearrangement uses TRBV2 and TRBJ2-1; no definite D call. V was cut by 7 bases and J by 6 bases, with 10 bases left in between. The CDR3 contains 12 residues. Germline CDR1 is SNHLY and CDR2 is FYNNEI. The CDR3, as DNA: TGTGCCAGCAAGCCATTCAGCAATGAGCAGTTCTTC. Translating it yields CASKPFSNEQFF.

The chain couples TRBV28 to TRBJ2-5; D may match TRBD1 or TRBD2 (5 bases each). Deletions cut 4 bases from V and 5 bases from J, with 17 bases between. Germline V gene sequence: CDR1 MDHEN, CDR2 SYDVKM. There are 15 residues in the CDR3. CDR3 sequence (DNA): TGTGCCAGCAGTTCCCCCGGGGCACTTAGGGAGACCCAGTACTTC. Amino acids: CASSSPGALRETQYF.

The chain couples TRBV2 to TRBJ2-1, with D possibly matching TRBD2 (5 bases). The CDR3 loop spans 15 amino acids. Trimming left V 3 bases short and J 0 bases short, with 9 bases between. Germline values: CDR1 SNHLY, CDR2 FYNNEI. The DNA of the CDR3 is TGTGCCAGCAGTGAGCGGGTCTTCTCCTACAATGAGCAGTTCTTC. Translated, it gives CASSERVFSYNEQFF.

DNA for the CDR3: TGTGCCAGCAGCTTTGGTCGGGTGTCTGGGGAGACCCAGTACTTC. Translated, it gives CASSFGRVSGETQYF. This chain connects TRBV7-9 to TRBJ2-5; the D is unclear. The V gene's germline CDR1 is SEHNR and CDR2 FQNEAQ (reference sequence). V was clipped by 3 bases and J by 5 bases, with 16 bases between them. The CDR3 totals 15 residues.

The rearrangement uses TRBV29-1 and TRBJ1-2; D gene uncertain. V was trimmed by 2 bases and J by 6 bases, leaving 13 bases between them. CDR3 length equals 13 residues. Germline V gene sequence: CDR1 SQVTM, CDR2 ANQGSEA. CDR3 amino acids: CSVEYQGWDGYTF. CDR3 nucleotides: TGCAGCGTTGAATATCAAGGGTGGGATGGCTACACCTTC.

The rearrangement links TRBV6-6 to TRBJ2-6, with TRBD2 as a possible D gene (5 bases). Germline CDR1 reads MNHNY; CDR2 reads SVGAGI (reference sequence). This CDR3 has 14 amino acids. The V and J ends lost 8 bases and 2 bases respectively, with 10 bases between them. CDR3 nucleotides: TGTGCCAGCGGCAGGACTGCTGGGGCCAACGTCCTGACTTTC. Its translation: CASGRTAGANVLTF.

This clone was observed a single time. The gene calls are TRBV28 and TRBJ2-5, with TRBD1 identical over 8 bases. There are 14 residues in the CDR3. Germline values: CDR1 MDHEN, CDR2 SYDVKM. Losses at the gene ends were 2 bases for V and 4 bases for J; bases not matched to a gene: 3. CDR3 residues: CASSLATGVETQYF. CDR3 coding DNA: TGTGCCAGCAGTTTAGCGACAGGGGTAGAGACCCAGTACTTC. The whole variable domain, filled in from reference TRBV28 and TRBJ2-5, reads DVKVTQSSRYLVKRTGEKVFLECVQDMDHENMFWYRQDPGLGLRLIYFSYDVKMKEKGDIPEGYSVSREKKERFSLILESASTNQTSMYLCASSLATGVETQYFGPGTRLLVL.

The chain is built from TRBV29-1 and TRBJ2-7, with a tentative D call TRBD2 (5 bases). Trimming removed 4 bases at V and 4 bases at J, with 17 bases between. This CDR3 comprises 14 residues. Germline values: CDR1 SQVTM, CDR2 ANQGSEA. The CDR3 loop is CSVAPRIGGYEQYF. The DNA for the CDR3 is TGCAGCGTTGCGCCCCGAATAGGCGGGTACGAGCAGTACTTC.

This clone turned up a few times. The chain couples TRBV30 to TRBJ1-5; D not certain. Germline CDR1 reads GTSNPN; CDR2 reads SVGIG (reference sequence). V lost 0 bases and J lost 4, with 7 bases in between. This CDR3 contains 13 residues. For the CDR3, the DNA is TGTGCCTGGAGTGTAGAAGGGAATCAGCCCCAGCATTTT. Translation: CAWSVEGNQPQHF.